This TCR beta chain was sequenced during a study of shared clonotypes between healthy human individuals (dated by TCRdb to between 2020 and 2021). Describing the broader study: The cohort included a few men and two women between 18 and 49 years of age. Per donor, three plates each were used for CD4 naive and CD4 memory, two for CD8 naive, and one for CD8 memory. To estimate repertoire size and how much clonotype sharing occurs between individuals, the study deeply sequenced the blood TCR repertoires of roughly 5 healthy adults. To increase sequencing depth and limit assay-specific biases, TCR repertoire library preparation and sequencing were carried out by different laboratories using diverse techniques. Each donor's leukapheresis produced roughly between roughly 0.85 and 9 billion PBMCs.

CD8 naive samples consisted of CD45RO-negative cells that were positively selected for CCR7, yielding a CD45RA+CCR7+ population without TemRA cells. Healthy HIV-negative adults with no recently reported acute infections or vaccinations were included as donors. All donors were Caucasian adults living in Nashville, Tennessee, USA. After blood collection by leukapheresis, PBMCs were isolated using Ficoll-Histopaque density gradient centrifugation and then cryopreserved in the vapor phase of liquid nitrogen. Analytical flow cytometry was used to check the purity and quantity of each magnetically sorted T cell population. Each sorted fraction had its genomic DNA isolated and then quantified by UV absorbance on a Nanodrop 2000c. TCR CDR3 regions were amplified from genomic DNA by multiplex PCR using the deep immunoSEQ assay. Genomic DNA extracted from each cell subset was distributed evenly over all wells of several immunoSEQ 96-well plates, and each plate served as one replicate. For sorted subsets, roughly 0.2 ug genomic DNA, equal to 25,000 to 35,000 T cell genomes, was loaded into each replicate PCR. Purified libraries were quantified with a Qubit 3.0 fluorometer, sized on a Bioanalyzer 2100, and re-quantified with the KAPA Library Quantification kit. Each immunoSEQ 96-well plate was sequenced on its own single-read 150-cycle Illumina NextSeq 550 flow cell. The study's processing was this. The immunoSEQ output contained only junctional sequences without quality scores, so filtering could not match that applied to full-length reads. To assign V/J genes and CDR3, sequences were annotated using PyIR, a Python wrapper for IgBLAST v1.9, with IMGT germline references. Reads with weak V/J assignments (E-value above 1e-6), missing CDR3, stop codons, out-of-frame junctions, or ambiguous translated residues were removed. V3J clonotypes were defined by identical inferred V gene, J gene, and CDR3 amino acid sequence. To compute the percentage overlap between repertoires, the number of shared unique clonotypes was divided by the size of the smaller repertoire. Three approaches were used to assess repertoire richness: RTK rarefaction, the Chao1 estimator, and Recon v2.1 estimates of unobserved clonotypes. For all TCRbeta clonotypes obtained by the gDNA method from a handful of donors, generation probabilities were computed with OLGA. This immuneACCESS table, as held by TCRdb, lists in-frame sequences with V and J called but not all clones. Of the missing ones, under half trace to an unresolved V gene in checked studies; the others have no known cause. The V and J calls and clone size come from that table; D and trimming were worked out from the DNA. A total of around 1.9 million clones appear in this sample, over 85% of them only once. 1.5% to 2% of the sample goes to the ten largest clones.

As for this clone: It lacks a known antigen. Base qualities are not recorded, but no much larger clone differs from it by a single base.

Including cysteine and phenylalanine, the CDR3 has 17 amino acids. Only the CDR3 region is kept as DNA, spanning 51 bases read in frame from base 1. CDR1 and CDR2 were assigned from the germline V gene as LGHNA and YSLEER. The trim is 0 bases for V and 4 bases for J, with a gap of 16 bases between the germline ends. Paper-wide results and their limitations: Sampling was restricted to blood, and TCR repertoires in tissue are likely to differ from TCR repertoires in blood. Higher generation probabilities were observed for clonotypes shared by all four sorted-subset donors than for non-shared clonotypes. Even with the large sequencing depth, rarefaction of the sorted-subset datasets indicated that sequencing was incomplete. Larger estimated clonotype richness was generally found for naive subsets than for memory subsets. The small number of donors limited the genetic and exposure-history diversity represented. Based on pairwise subsampling, the degree of clonotype sharing among donors was expected to be affected by sequencing depth. When a handful of donors were compared, the shared fraction of clonotypes was around 5% for naive CD4, about 4% for naive CD8, 2% to 2.5% for memory CD4, and less than 0.5% for memory CD8.

The rearranged segments are TRBV4-3 and TRBJ1-3; the D region possibly corresponds to TRBD1 (5 bases align). Sequenced: naive CD8+ T cells from PBMCs. The cell subset or site label on this specimen signifies: CD45RA+CCR7+. The receptor was isolated from a young man in good health. Some clones in this sample may be carry-over from other donors' samples. The DNA is as follows: TGCGCCAGCAGCCAAGAGTGGAGGGGCGGACTGGGAAACACCATATATTTT. The translation is CASSQEWRGGLGNTIYF.